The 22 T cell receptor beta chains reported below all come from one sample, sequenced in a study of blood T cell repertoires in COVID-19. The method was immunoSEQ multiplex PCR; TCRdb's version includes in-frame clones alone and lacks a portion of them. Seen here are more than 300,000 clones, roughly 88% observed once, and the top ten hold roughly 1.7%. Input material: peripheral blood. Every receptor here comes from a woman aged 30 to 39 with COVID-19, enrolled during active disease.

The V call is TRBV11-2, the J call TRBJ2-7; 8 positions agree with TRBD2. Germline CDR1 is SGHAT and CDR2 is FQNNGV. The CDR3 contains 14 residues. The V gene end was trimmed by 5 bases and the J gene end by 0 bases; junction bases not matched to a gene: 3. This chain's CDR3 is CASSQTSGSYEQYV. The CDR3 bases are TGTGCCAGCAGCCAAACTAGCGGCTCCTACGAGCAGTACGTC.

Here the CDR3 reads CASSLQGSPPYEQYF. CDR3 nucleotide sequence: TGCGCCAGCAGCTTACAGGGTAGCCCTCCCTACGAGCAGTACTTC. This chain connects TRBV5-1 to TRBJ2-7, with a possible D match to TRBD1 (6 bases). Germline assignment: CDR1 SGHRS and CDR2 YFSETQ. This CDR3 has 15 amino acids. V lost 2 bases and J lost 2, with 14 bases in between.

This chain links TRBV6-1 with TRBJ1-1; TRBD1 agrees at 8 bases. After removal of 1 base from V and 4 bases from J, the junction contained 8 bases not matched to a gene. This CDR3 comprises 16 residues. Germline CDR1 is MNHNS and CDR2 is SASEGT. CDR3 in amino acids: CASSEDAGGPITEAFF. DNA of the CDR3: TGTGCCAGCAGTGAAGATGCAGGGGGCCCTATCACTGAAGCTTTCTTT.

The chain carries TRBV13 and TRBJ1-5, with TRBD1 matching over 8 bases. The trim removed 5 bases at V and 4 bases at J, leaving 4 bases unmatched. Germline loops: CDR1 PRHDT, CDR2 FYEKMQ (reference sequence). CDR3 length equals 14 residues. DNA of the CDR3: TGTGCCAGCAGCAGGCGGACAGGGAATCAGCCCCAGCATTTT. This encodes CASSRRTGNQPQHF. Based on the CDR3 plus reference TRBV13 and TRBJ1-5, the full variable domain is AAGVIQSPRHLIKEKRETATLKCYPIPRHDTVYWYQQGPGQDPQFLISFYEKMQSDKGSIPDRFSAQQFSDYHSELNMSSLELGDSALYFCASSRRTGNQPQHFGDGTRLSIL.

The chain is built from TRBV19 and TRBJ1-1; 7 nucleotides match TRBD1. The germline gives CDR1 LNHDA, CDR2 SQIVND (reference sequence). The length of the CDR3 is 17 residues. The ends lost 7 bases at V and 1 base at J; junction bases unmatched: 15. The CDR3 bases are TGTGCCAGTAAAGTCCGGGACAGCACCTTAGGGAACACTGAAGCTTTCTTT. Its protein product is CASKVRDSTLGNTEAFF.

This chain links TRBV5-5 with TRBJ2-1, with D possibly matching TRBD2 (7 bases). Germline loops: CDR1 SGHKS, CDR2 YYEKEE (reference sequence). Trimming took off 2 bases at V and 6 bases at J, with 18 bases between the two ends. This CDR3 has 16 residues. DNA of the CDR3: TGTGCCAGCAGCTTTGTGGGCGGGGGCCCCCTCAATGAGCAGTTCTTC. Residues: CASSFVGGGPLNEQFF.

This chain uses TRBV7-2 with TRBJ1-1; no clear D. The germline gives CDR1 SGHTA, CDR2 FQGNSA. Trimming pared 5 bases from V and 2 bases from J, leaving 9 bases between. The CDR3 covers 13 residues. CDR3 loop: CASSQESNTEAFF. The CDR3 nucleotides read TGTGCCAGCAGCCAAGAGAGTAACACTGAAGCTTTCTTT.

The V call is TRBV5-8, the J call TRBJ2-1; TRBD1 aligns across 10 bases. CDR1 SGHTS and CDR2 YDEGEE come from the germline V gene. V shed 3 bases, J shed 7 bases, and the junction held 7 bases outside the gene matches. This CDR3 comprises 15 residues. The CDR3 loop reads CASSSRQGARNEQFF. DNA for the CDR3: TGTGCCAGCAGCTCACGACAGGGGGCGCGGAATGAGCAGTTCTTC.

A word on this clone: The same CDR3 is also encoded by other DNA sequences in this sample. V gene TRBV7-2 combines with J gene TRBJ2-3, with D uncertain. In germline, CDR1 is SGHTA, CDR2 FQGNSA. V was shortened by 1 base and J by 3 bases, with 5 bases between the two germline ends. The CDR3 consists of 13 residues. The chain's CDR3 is CASSLGLTDTQYF. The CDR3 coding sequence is TGTGCCAGCAGCTTAGGTCTTACAGATACGCAGTATTTT.

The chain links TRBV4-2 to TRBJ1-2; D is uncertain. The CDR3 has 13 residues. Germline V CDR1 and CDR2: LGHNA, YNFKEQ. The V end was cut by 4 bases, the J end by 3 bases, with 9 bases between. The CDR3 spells CASSPREDYGYTF. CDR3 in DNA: TGTGCCAGCAGCCCACGGGAGGACTATGGCTACACCTTC.

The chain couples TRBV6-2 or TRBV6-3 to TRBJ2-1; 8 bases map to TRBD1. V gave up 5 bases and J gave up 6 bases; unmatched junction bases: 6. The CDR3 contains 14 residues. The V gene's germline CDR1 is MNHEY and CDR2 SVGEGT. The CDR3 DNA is TGTGCCAGCAGTCCGGGACAGGCCACCAATGAGCAGTTCTTC. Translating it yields CASSPGQATNEQFF.

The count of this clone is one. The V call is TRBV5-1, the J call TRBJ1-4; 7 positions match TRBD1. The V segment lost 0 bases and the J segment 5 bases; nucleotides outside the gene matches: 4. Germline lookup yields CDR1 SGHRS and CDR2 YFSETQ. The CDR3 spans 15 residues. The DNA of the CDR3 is TGCGCCAGCAGCTTGGGGGCAGGGGGGAATGAAAAACTGTTTTTT. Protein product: CASSLGAGGNEKLFF.

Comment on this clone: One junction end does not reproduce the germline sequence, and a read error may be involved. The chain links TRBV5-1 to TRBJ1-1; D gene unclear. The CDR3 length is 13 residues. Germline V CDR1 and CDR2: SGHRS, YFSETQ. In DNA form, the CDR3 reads TGCGCCAGCAGCTTGGGCGGTATCGCGGCGATCCACTTT. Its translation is CASSLGGIAAIHF.

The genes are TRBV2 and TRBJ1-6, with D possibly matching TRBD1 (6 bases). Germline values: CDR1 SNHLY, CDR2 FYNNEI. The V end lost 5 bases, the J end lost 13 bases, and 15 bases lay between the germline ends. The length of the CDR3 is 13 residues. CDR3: CASSSTGQSPLHF. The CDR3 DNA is TGTGCCAGCAGTTCCACAGGGCAATCGCCCCTCCACTTT.

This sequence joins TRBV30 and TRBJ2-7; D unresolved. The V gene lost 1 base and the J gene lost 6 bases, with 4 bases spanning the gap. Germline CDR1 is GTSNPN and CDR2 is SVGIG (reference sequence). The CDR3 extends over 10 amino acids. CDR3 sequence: CAWSGGEQYF. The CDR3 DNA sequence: TGTGCCTGGAGTGGAGGCGAGCAGTACTTC.

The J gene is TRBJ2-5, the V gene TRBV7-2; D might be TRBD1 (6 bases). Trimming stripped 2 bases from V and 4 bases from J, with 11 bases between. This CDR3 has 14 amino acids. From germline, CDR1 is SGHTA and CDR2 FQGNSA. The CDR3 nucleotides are TGTGCCAGCAGCTTACGGGCAGGGGCAGAGACCCAGTACTTC. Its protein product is CASSLRAGAETQYF. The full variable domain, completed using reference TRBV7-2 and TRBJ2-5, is GAGVSQSPSNKVTEKGKDVELRCDPISGHTALYWYRQSLGQGLEFLIYFQGNSAPDKSGLPSDRFSAERTGGSVSTLTIQRTQQEDSAVYLCASSLRAGAETQYFGPGTRLLVL.

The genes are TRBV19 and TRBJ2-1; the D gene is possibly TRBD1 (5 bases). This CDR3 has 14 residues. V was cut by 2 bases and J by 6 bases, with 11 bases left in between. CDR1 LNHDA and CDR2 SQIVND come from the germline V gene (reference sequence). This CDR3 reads CASSINTQGNEQFF. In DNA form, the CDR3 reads TGTGCCAGTAGTATAAATACCCAGGGCAATGAGCAGTTCTTC.

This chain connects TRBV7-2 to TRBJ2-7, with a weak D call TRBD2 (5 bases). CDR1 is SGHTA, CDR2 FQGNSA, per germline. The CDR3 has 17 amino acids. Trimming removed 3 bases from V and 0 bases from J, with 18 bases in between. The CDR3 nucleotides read TGTGCCAGCAGCTTCTACTCGACGGTGGGGAGCTCCTACGAGCAGTACTTC. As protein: CASSFYSTVGSSYEQYF.

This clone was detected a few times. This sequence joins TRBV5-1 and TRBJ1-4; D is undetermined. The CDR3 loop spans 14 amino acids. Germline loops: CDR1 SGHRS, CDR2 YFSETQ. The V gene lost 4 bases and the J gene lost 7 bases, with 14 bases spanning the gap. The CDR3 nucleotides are TGCGCCAGCAGCATGGGCGGGTTGACTGAAAAACTGTTTTTT. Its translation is CASSMGGLTEKLFF.

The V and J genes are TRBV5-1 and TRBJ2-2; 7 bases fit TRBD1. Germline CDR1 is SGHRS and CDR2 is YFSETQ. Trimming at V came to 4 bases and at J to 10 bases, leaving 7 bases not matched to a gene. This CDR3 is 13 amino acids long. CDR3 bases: TGCGCCAGCAGCATCGACAGGGTGTCGGAGCTGTTTTTT. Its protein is CASSIDRVSELFF.

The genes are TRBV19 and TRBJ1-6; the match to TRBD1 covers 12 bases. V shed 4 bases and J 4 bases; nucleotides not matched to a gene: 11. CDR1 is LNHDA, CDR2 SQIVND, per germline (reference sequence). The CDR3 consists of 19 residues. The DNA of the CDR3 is TGTGCCAGTAGTACATCATCCGGGACAGGGGGCTATTATAATTCACCCCTCCACTTT. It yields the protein CASSTSSGTGGYYNSPLHF.

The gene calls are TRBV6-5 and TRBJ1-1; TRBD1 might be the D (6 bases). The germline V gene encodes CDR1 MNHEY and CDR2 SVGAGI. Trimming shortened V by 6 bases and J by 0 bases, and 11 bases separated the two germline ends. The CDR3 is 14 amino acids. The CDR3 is CASREGQVNTEAFF. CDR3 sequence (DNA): TGTGCCAGCAGAGAGGGACAAGTGAACACTGAAGCTTTCTTT.